Below are 13 T cell receptor beta chains sequenced from a single sample in a study of CXCR3-negative and CXCR3-positive naive CD8 T cells. The method, 5' RACE with UMI labels, was used to prepare the TRB cDNA libraries. TCRdb re-called the 5' RACE reads and gives one entry per CDR3 protein, without DNA. There are approximately 83,000 distinct CDR3 sequences in the sample, with over 1.5% held by the top ten. Sequencing used naive CXCR3- CD8+ T cells from blood. Documented subset: CD45RO-CCR7+CD27+CD95- naive CD8+ T cells lacking CXCR3 (TNR3-). Every receptor here comes from a human donor in good health. Some clones in this sample may be carry-over from other donors' samples.

The genes are TRBV3-1 and TRBJ1-6; TCRdb indicates TRBD1, and absent DNA this call remains unverified. CDR1 and CDR2 from the germline V gene are LGHDT and YNNKEL (reference sequence). This CDR3 is 16 amino acids long. The CDR3 region is CASSQEGAAFYPPLHF.

The chain combines TRBV4-3 with TRBJ1-5; the D call of TRBD1 rests on TCRdb alone, since no DNA is present to check it. CDR1 is LGHNA, CDR2 YSLEER, per germline. This CDR3 is 14 amino acids long. CDR3 region: CASSQETGNQPQHF.

The chain uses TRBV4-2 and TRBJ2-1; the D gene TCRdb calls, TRBD1, cannot be checked with no DNA. CDR1 LGHNA and CDR2 YNFKEQ come from the germline V gene. The CDR3 is 15 amino acids. This CDR3 reads CASSSRSGEYNEQFF.

The chain couples TRBV28 to TRBJ2-5; with no DNA, the TCRdb D assignment of TRBD1 cannot be verified. Germline V gene lookup returns CDR1 MDHEN and CDR2 SYDVKM. This CDR3 contains 17 residues. CDR3 sequence reads: CASSLGHRERGQETQYF. The full variable domain, its missing parts supplied by reference TRBV28 and TRBJ2-5, is DVKVTQSSRYLVKRTGEKVFLECVQDMDHENMFWYRQDPGLGLRLIYFSYDVKMKEKGDIPEGYSVSREKKERFSLILESASTNQTSMYLCASSLGHRERGQETQYFGPGTRLLVL.

V is TRBV7-9 and J is TRBJ2-1; TCRdb outputs TRBD2, but without DNA this stays unchecked. The germline gives CDR1 SEHNR, CDR2 FQNEAQ (reference sequence). CDR3 length: 15 residues. The CDR3 sequence is CASSSGLAGTNEQFF. The full variable domain, completed using reference TRBV7-9 and TRBJ2-1, is DTGVSQNPRHKITKRGQNVTFRCDPISEHNRLYWYRQTLGQGPEFLTYFQNEAQLEKSRLLSDRFSAERPKGSFSTLEIQRTEQGDSAMYLCASSSGLAGTNEQFFGPGTRLTVL.

This chain uses TRBV5-1 with TRBJ2-7; absent DNA, TCRdb's TRBD1 call cannot be checked. In germline, CDR1 is SGHRS, CDR2 YFSETQ. This CDR3 comprises 14 residues. This chain's CDR3 is CASSLEQGAYEQYF. The full variable domain, with the rest looked up from reference TRBV5-1 and TRBJ2-7, is KAGVTQTPRYLIKTRGQQVTLSCSPISGHRSVSWYQQTPGQGLQFLFEYFSETQRNKGNFPGRFSGRQFSNSRSEMNVSTLELGDSALYLCASSLEQGAYEQYFGPGTRLTVT.

The rearrangement joins TRBV4-2 to TRBJ1-1. The germline gives CDR1 LGHNA, CDR2 YNFKEQ. The CDR3 is made up of 12 amino acids. The CDR3 spells CASSQGPPEAFF.

CDR3 sequence: CASSQDVALNTEAFF. This rearrangement joins TRBV4-2 to TRBJ1-1. The CDR3 length is 15 residues. The V gene's germline CDR1 is LGHNA and CDR2 YNFKEQ.

The chain links TRBV7-6 to TRBJ2-3; TCRdb returns TRBD2, unconfirmable since there is no DNA. The CDR3 contains 15 residues. Germline loops: CDR1 SGHVS, CDR2 FNYEAQ. The CDR3 sequence is CASSDGLDAGDTQYF.

CDR3 in amino acids: CASSPYGGQPGGYTF. The V and J genes are TRBV7-3 and TRBJ1-2; TCRdb outputs TRBD1, but without DNA this stays unchecked. Germline lookup yields CDR1 SGHTA and CDR2 FQGTGA. The CDR3 contains 15 residues.

J is TRBJ2-3 and V is TRBV13; TCRdb names TRBD1, which stays unverified in the absence of DNA. The CDR3 covers 13 residues. The germline V gene has CDR1 PRHDT and CDR2 FYEKMQ (reference sequence). CDR3: CASSQEAANTQYF.

This sequence joins TRBV28 and TRBJ2-1. Germline-derived CDR1 and CDR2 are MDHEN and SYDVKM. The CDR3 has 15 residues. The CDR3 here is CASRERQSSYNEQFF.

V gene TRBV20-1 combines with J gene TRBJ2-1; TCRdb reports TRBD2, a call that lacks DNA to check it against. The CDR3 sequence is 12 residues long. Germline assignment: CDR1 DFQATT and CDR2 SNEGSKA (reference sequence). This CDR3 reads CSAPREDNEQFF.